Shown below are 32 T cell receptor beta chains from a single sample sequenced in a study of siplizumab effects on memory and regulatory T cells. TCRdb's copy holds only in-frame clones and misses some; the assay was immunoSEQ multiplex PCR. The sample lists about 110,000 clones, roughly 92% seen once, with 1% to 1.5% in the top ten. The specimen sequenced was CD4+ T cells sorted from blood. These receptors all stem from a human donor in good health.

Details on this clone: One junction end disagrees with the germline gene, perhaps due to a read error. The gene calls are TRBV18 and TRBJ1-1; D gene uncertain. Germline CDR1 reads KGHSH; CDR2 reads LQKENI. The CDR3 spans 14 residues. The CDR3 sequence is CASSPHERATDAFF. The CDR3 DNA follows: TGTGCCAGCTCACCGCACGAAAGAGCTACTGACGCTTTCTTT.

The genes are TRBV4-1 and TRBJ1-5; D is perhaps TRBD1 (6 bases). The germline CDR1 and CDR2 sequences are MGHRA and YSYEKL. V lost 1 base and J 0 bases, leaving 22 bases between the germline ends. This CDR3 spans 20 amino acids. The CDR3 is CASSQAGGRQGIHSNQPQHF. CDR3 coding DNA: TGCGCCAGCAGCCAAGCTGGAGGTCGGCAGGGGATACATAGCAATCAGCCCCAGCATTTT.

This chain joins TRBV6-1 and TRBJ2-1, with 14 positions matching TRBD2. This CDR3 has 15 residues. With V trimmed by 7 bases and J by 7 bases, 6 bases remained unmatched. The germline CDR1 and CDR2 sequences are MNHNS and SASEGT. The CDR3 here is CASTTGTSGSNEQFF. The CDR3 nucleotides are TGTGCCAGCACTACCGGGACTAGCGGGAGTAATGAGCAGTTCTTC.

The V and J genes are TRBV29-1 and TRBJ1-1; the D is unclear. The V gene lost 4 bases and the J gene lost 0 bases, with 12 bases spanning the gap. CDR3 length equals 14 residues. The germline gives CDR1 SQVTM, CDR2 ANQGSEA. CDR3 coding DNA: TGCAGCGTTGGACAACAGATAATGAACACTGAAGCTTTCTTT. Protein sequence: CSVGQQIMNTEAFF.

This chain connects TRBV28 to TRBJ2-1; D uncertain. V was shortened by 3 bases and J by 1 base, with 10 bases between the two germline ends. The CDR3 runs 15 residues. Germline CDR1 and CDR2: MDHEN and SYDVKM. CDR3 sequence: CASSLYTFSYNEQFF. CDR3 DNA sequence: TGTGCCAGCAGTTTGTACACCTTTTCCTACAATGAGCAGTTCTTC.

V usage is TRBV19 and J usage is TRBJ1-5; D gene uncertain. CDR3 length equals 16 residues. The germline V gene has CDR1 LNHDA and CDR2 SQIVND (reference sequence). V lost 0 bases and J lost 2, with 11 bases in between. CDR3 coding DNA: TGTGCCAGTAGTATAGAGTTAGGTTCTCGCAATCAGCCCCAGCATTTT. Its protein product is CASSIELGSRNQPQHF.

V is TRBV10-3 and J is TRBJ2-7; 7 bases match TRBD1. J lost 5 bases, V lost 7 bases, and 11 bases had no gene match. There are 14 residues in the CDR3. Germline loops: CDR1 ENHRY, CDR2 SYGVKD. The CDR3 protein is CAITEGQASHEQYF. CDR3 coding DNA: TGTGCCATCACCGAAGGACAGGCTTCCCACGAGCAGTACTTC.

V is TRBV6-6 and J is TRBJ1-1; D is unresolved. Germline lookup yields CDR1 MNHNY and CDR2 SVGAGI (reference sequence). V was shortened by 9 bases and J by 1 base, with 15 bases between the two germline ends. This CDR3 has 14 amino acids. As DNA, the CDR3 is TGTGCCAGTAAAGAGAGGGAACAGAACACTGAAGCTTTCTTT. It encodes CASKEREQNTEAFF.

V and J are TRBV29-1 and TRBJ2-7; D gene ambiguous. The V end lost 4 bases, the J end lost 6 bases, and 16 bases lay between the germline ends. This CDR3 is built from 13 residues. Germline V lookup: CDR1 SQVTM, CDR2 ANQGSEA. CDR3 nucleotides: TGCAGCGTTGGAGATGGCAGGCGAGGCGAGCAGTACTTC. Encoded protein: CSVGDGRRGEQYF.

A single count supports this clone. This chain connects TRBV5-4 to TRBJ2-2; the match to TRBD1 covers 9 bases. The CDR3 spans 16 residues. Germline V lookup: CDR1 SGHNT, CDR2 YYREEE (reference sequence). The V segment lost 0 bases and the J segment 5 bases; nucleotides outside the gene matches: 5. CDR3 sequence reads: CASSLGTGDQTGELFF. The CDR3 DNA reads TGTGCCAGCAGCTTGGGGACAGGGGACCAAACCGGGGAGCTGTTTTTT. The full variable domain, rest sourced from reference TRBV5-4 and TRBJ2-2, is ETGVTQSPTHLIKTRGQQVTLRCSSQSGHNTVSWYQQALGQGPQFIFQYYREEENGRGNFPPRFSGLQFPNYSSELNVNALELDDSALYLCASSLGTGDQTGELFFGEGSRLTVL.

The chain is built from TRBV5-5 and TRBJ2-7, with 9 bases aligning to TRBD1. Germline V CDR1 and CDR2: SGHKS, YYEKEE (reference sequence). The CDR3 spans 17 residues. V lost 6 bases to trimming and J lost 0 bases; unmatched junction nucleotides: 13. CDR3 DNA sequence: TGTGCCAGCACGGACAGGGGATCTATGTCTGTCTCCTACGAGCAGTACTTC. Protein product: CASTDRGSMSVSYEQYF.

This chain links TRBV7-9 with TRBJ2-1, with TRBD1 matching over 9 bases. The CDR3 has 16 amino acids. CDR1 and CDR2 from the germline V gene are SEHNR and FQNEAQ (reference sequence). With 6 bases clipped from V and 4 bases from J, the junction kept 10 bases outside the gene matches. The CDR3 DNA is TGTGCCAGCAGAACCCTTGGGGGACAGGGATACAATGAGCAGTTCTTC. The encoded protein is CASRTLGGQGYNEQFF.

The chain has TRBV19 and TRBJ2-3; 7 bases match TRBD2. Germline-derived CDR1 and CDR2 are LNHDA and SQIVND (reference sequence). The V segment lost 6 bases and the J segment 1 base; nucleotides outside the gene matches: 7. This CDR3 is built from 15 residues. The CDR3 spells CASRRGRGGTDTQYF. The CDR3 DNA reads as TGTGCCAGTAGACGTGGCCGGGGGGGCACAGATACGCAGTATTTT.

The chain links TRBV28 to TRBJ2-7; possibly TRBD1 or TRBD2 for D (6 bases each). Trimming cost V 6 bases and J 0 bases, with 12 bases left between them. The CDR3 runs 14 residues. The germline CDR1 and CDR2 sequences are MDHEN and SYDVKM. The CDR3 DNA follows: TGTGCCAGCAGAGCCGGGGGCAGCTCCTACGAGCAGTACTTC. Encoded protein: CASRAGGSSYEQYF.

The chain carries TRBV7-3 and TRBJ2-5, with D tentatively TRBD2 (5 bases). Trimming pared 5 bases from V and 5 bases from J, leaving 15 bases between. The CDR3 has 14 residues. Germline V gene lookup returns CDR1 SGHTA and CDR2 FQGTGA. The CDR3 sequence is CASSPSGPGETQYF. The CDR3 DNA sequence: TGTGCCAGCAGCCCCTCCGGCCCGGGGGAGACCCAGTACTTC.

The rearrangement links TRBV7-8 to TRBJ2-7; 8 nucleotides match TRBD2. The CDR3 has 16 amino acids. Trimming removed 1 base from V and 4 bases from J; junction bases left unmatched: 9. Germline assignment: CDR1 SGHVS and CDR2 FQNEAQ. The CDR3 coding sequence is TGTGCCAGCAGCTTAGGTCCGGGGGGGCCGGGATACGAGCAGTACTTC. Translation: CASSLGPGGPGYEQYF. Combining the CDR3 with reference TRBV7-8 and TRBJ2-7 gives the whole variable domain GAGVSQSPRYKVAKRGQDVALRCDPISGHVSLFWYQQALGQGPEFLTYFQNEAQLDKSGLPSDRFFAERPEGSVSTLKIQRTQQEDSAVYLCASSLGPGGPGYEQYFGPGTRLTVT.

This chain joins TRBV19 and TRBJ1-4; D is perhaps TRBD1 (6 bases). V lost 4 bases and J 2 bases, leaving 11 bases between the germline ends. The germline CDR1 and CDR2 sequences are LNHDA and SQIVND (reference sequence). CDR3 length: 15 amino acids. This CDR3 reads CASSTGAHTNEKLFF. DNA for the CDR3: TGTGCCAGTAGTACGGGGGCGCATACTAATGAAAAACTGTTTTTT.

This clone was recorded only once. Here the CDR3 DNA reads TGTGCCAGCAGTTACTACGGAGAAACTAACTATGGCTACACCTTC. This encodes CASSYYGETNYGYTF. The gene calls are TRBV6-5 and TRBJ1-2, with D hard to call. Trimming stripped 1 base from V and 0 bases from J, with 9 bases between. This CDR3 has 15 residues. Germline values: CDR1 MNHEY, CDR2 SVGAGI.

The V and J genes are TRBV7-8 and TRBJ1-1; weak D call: TRBD1 (5 bases). Germline-derived CDR1 and CDR2 are SGHVS and FQNEAQ. Trimming removed 4 bases from V and 1 base from J, with 7 bases in between. The CDR3 is 13 amino acids. The CDR3 protein is CASSWGRNTEAFF. The CDR3 DNA reads TGTGCCAGCAGCTGGGGACGGAACACTGAAGCTTTCTTT.

The chain recombines TRBV6-5 with TRBJ1-1; D gene ambiguous. Germline V gives CDR1 MNHEY, CDR2 SVGAGI. This CDR3 has 14 residues. V shed 0 bases and J shed 1 base, with 6 bases lying between them. The CDR3 loop reads CASSYSWENTEAFF. The CDR3 DNA sequence: TGTGCCAGCAGTTACTCTTGGGAGAACACTGAAGCTTTCTTT.

V and J are TRBV10-3 and TRBJ2-3, with D perhaps matching TRBD1 (6 bases). Per germline, CDR1 ENHRY and CDR2 SYGVKD. CDR3 length equals 13 residues. Trimming stripped 6 bases from V and 3 bases from J, with 10 bases between. CDR3 sequence (DNA): TGTGCCATCAGCCGCGGACAGACAGATACGCAGTATTTT. It specifies CAISRGQTDTQYF.

This clone was found a few times. This chain connects TRBV5-1 to TRBJ2-6, with D hard to call. The CDR3 totals 17 residues. From germline, CDR1 is SGHRS and CDR2 YFSETQ. V lost 4 bases and J 0 bases, leaving 14 bases between the germline ends. CDR3 bases: TGCGCCAGCAGCCCTATTGGTGCAGCCTCTGGGGCCAACGTCCTGACTTTC. Translating gives CASSPIGAASGANVLTF.

V gene TRBV6-1 combines with J gene TRBJ2-3, with 10 nucleotides matching TRBD1. Unmatched junction bases numbered 9, after V lost 3 bases and J lost 3 bases. Germline V gene sequence: CDR1 MNHNS, CDR2 SASEGT. The CDR3 totals 17 residues. The CDR3 region is CASSEAIGQGVTDTQYF. The DNA of the CDR3 is TGTGCCAGCAGTGAGGCTATTGGACAGGGGGTAACAGATACGCAGTATTTT.

The rearrangement links TRBV11-3 to TRBJ2-1; TRBD1 is a possible D gene (6 bases). Germline CDR1 SGHNT, CDR2 YENEEA. Deletions cut 1 base from V and 2 bases from J, with 12 bases between. The CDR3 runs 16 residues. The CDR3 protein is CASSLGTGTTYNEQFF. The CDR3 DNA reads TGTGCCAGCAGCTTAGGAACCGGGACAACCTACAATGAGCAGTTCTTC.

The rearrangement uses TRBV5-5 and TRBJ2-1; 7 bases fit TRBD2. The trim removed 0 bases at V and 8 bases at J, leaving 5 bases unmatched. The CDR3 is 14 amino acids. From germline, CDR1 is SGHKS and CDR2 YYEKEE (reference sequence). CDR3 in amino acids: CASSLGLAVDEQFF. CDR3 sequence (DNA): TGTGCCAGCAGCTTGGGGCTAGCGGTCGATGAGCAGTTCTTC.

The rearrangement joins TRBV9 to TRBJ2-7; D might be TRBD1 (7 bases). The CDR3 loop spans 15 amino acids. From germline, CDR1 is SGDLS and CDR2 YYNGEE. V was cut by 4 bases and J by 3 bases, with 17 bases left in between. DNA for the CDR3: TGTGCCAGCAGCCCAGACCCAGGGGGGCACTACGAGCAGTACTTC. Translated, it gives CASSPDPGGHYEQYF.

V is TRBV5-4 and J is TRBJ2-7; 8 nucleotides line up with TRBD1. CDR3 length equals 15 residues. Germline values: CDR1 SGHNT, CDR2 YYREEE (reference sequence). V shed 4 bases and J 0 bases; nucleotides not matched to a gene: 6. The DNA of the CDR3 is TGTGCCAGCAGCCTAAGACAGGGGAGCTCCTACGAGCAGTACTTC. Amino acids: CASSLRQGSSYEQYF. Full variable domain (rest looked up from reference TRBV5-4 and TRBJ2-7): ETGVTQSPTHLIKTRGQQVTLRCSSQSGHNTVSWYQQALGQGPQFIFQYYREEENGRGNFPPRFSGLQFPNYSSELNVNALELDDSALYLCASSLRQGSSYEQYFGPGTRLTVT.

Only one count was recorded for this clone. The J gene is TRBJ1-2, the V gene TRBV6-5, with a weak D call TRBD1 (6 bases). Trimming took 2 bases from V and 0 from J, leaving 10 bases between them. Germline CDR1 is MNHEY and CDR2 is SVGAGI. The CDR3 is made up of 15 amino acids. The CDR3, as DNA: TGTGCCAGCAGTTACGACAGGACACCTAACTATGGCTACACCTTC. Amino acids: CASSYDRTPNYGYTF.

The DNA of the CDR3 is TGTGCCAGCAGCGTAGGGATCTCAGGGACTAGGGGTGAGTTCAATGAGCAGTTCTTC. It codes for CASSVGISGTRGEFNEQFF. The chain employs TRBV9 and TRBJ2-1, with 8 bases matching TRBD2. Trimming took 0 bases from V and 6 from J; bases not matched to a gene: 17. The CDR3 extends over 19 amino acids. Germline lookup yields CDR1 SGDLS and CDR2 YYNGEE.

The chain has TRBV15 and TRBJ2-3; 8 bases line up with TRBD1. The CDR3 sequence is 15 residues long. Per the germline V gene, CDR1 is LNHNV and CDR2 is YYDKDF (reference sequence). The V gene end was trimmed by 6 bases and the J gene end by 7 bases; junction bases not matched to a gene: 12. This CDR3 is CATRRPGGPPYTQYF. CDR3 DNA: TGTGCCACCAGGCGGCCAGGGGGCCCACCTTATACGCAGTATTTT.

The chain carries TRBV5-1 and TRBJ1-5; D is perhaps TRBD1 (5 bases). Germline values: CDR1 SGHRS, CDR2 YFSETQ. The CDR3 is made up of 14 amino acids. V lost 0 bases and J 4 bases, leaving 8 bases between the germline ends. CDR3 bases: TGCGCCAGCAGCTTGGGGCCAGGGAATCAGCCCCAGCATTTT. Its translation is CASSLGPGNQPQHF.

This chain joins TRBV6-4 and TRBJ2-2; D perhaps matches TRBD2 (5 bases). The germline CDR1 and CDR2 sequences are MRHNA and SNTAGT. The CDR3 runs to 14 residues. Trimming pared 3 bases from V and 5 bases from J, leaving 10 bases between. CDR3 sequence (DNA): TGTGCCAGCAGTGAGGGAGATTTGACCGGGGAGCTGTTTTTT. Its protein product is CASSEGDLTGELFF.